This paragraph reports one TCR beta chain. The data stem from a study of blood T cell repertoires in COVID-19. Whole-study context: Researchers got acute and convalescent COVID-19 samples from the United States, Italy and Spain. The cDNA or gDNA used as material had been derived from T cells, B-cell-depleted T cells, or PBMCs.

The J segment lost 7 bases and the V segment lost 3 bases, leaving 9 bases of the junction unmatched. Germline lookup yields CDR1 SGDLS and CDR2 YYNGEE. This CDR3 spans 14 amino acids. Original analysis: Estimates of nucleated cell counts were drawn from the amplification of reference gene primers. Repertoires were generated with immunoSEQ multiplex PCR, while TCRdb's copy carries only in-frame clones and drops some. V and J calls plus clone size are reproduced from that table; the DNA served to infer D and trimming. This repertoire shows some 390,000 clones, around 86% found once; its top ten account for around 3%.

The sequencing sample was made of peripheral blood. The gene calls are TRBV9 and TRBJ2-7, with 8 bases identical to TRBD2. The receptor was derived from a human donor in a cohort sampled during active COVID-19. The DNA for the CDR3 is TGTGCCAGCAGCGGAACCGGGACTAGGGGGGAGCAGTACTTC. This codes for CASSGTGTRGEQYF.